One and the same sample provided the 26 T cell receptor beta chains below, sequenced in a study of blood T cells in healthy people across ages. Then a second PCR, running roughly 7 to 11 cycles, was carried out with a sample-barcoded 5' primer and a J-beta primer mix. One entry per CDR3 protein, called by TCRdb with MiXCR from the 5' RACE reads. The table records about 1.4 million distinct CDR3 sequences, roughly 60% of them present only once. Sequencing was done on a sample of blood. The source is a man aged 18 to 30 in good health.

This clonotype was picked up one time. V gene TRBV4-1 combines with J gene TRBJ2-5; perhaps TRBD1 as D (6 bases). Trimming stripped 3 bases from V and 0 bases from J, with 20 bases between. Germline CDR1 MGHRA, CDR2 YSYEKL. The CDR3 loop spans 18 amino acids. In DNA, the CDR3 is TGCGCCAGCAGCCAGAGCCAGTTCCCACAGGGAAACCAAGAGACCCAGTACTTC. Protein: CASSQSQFPQGNQETQYF.

This clonotype showed up just once. The chain combines TRBV6-2 or TRBV6-3 with TRBJ2-1; D is uncertain. V lost 4 bases, J lost 5 bases, and 9 bases lay in between. Germline V gene data show CDR1 as MNHEY and CDR2 as SVGEGT. The CDR3 totals 13 residues. The CDR3 nucleotides are TGTGCCAGCAGTTGGGTGGGAAACAATGAGCAGTTCTTC. Translating gives CASSWVGNNEQFF.

V is TRBV4-3 and J is TRBJ2-4; D possibly corresponds to TRBD1 (6 bases). The DNA end lines up better with TRBJ2-7; the J call may be wrong. Germline assignment: CDR1 LGHNA and CDR2 YSLEER. The CDR3 is made up of 17 amino acids. CDR3 DNA: TGCGCCAGCAGCCAAGAGTGGCTTGAGACAGGTTCCTACGAGCAGTACTTC. It encodes CASSQEWLETGSYEQYF.

This chain joins TRBV29-1 and TRBJ2-7, with TRBD2 as a possible D gene (6 bases). With 8 bases removed from V and 6 bases from J, the gap between germline ends came to 17 bases. The CDR3 is 12 residues long. In germline, CDR1 is SQVTM, CDR2 ANQGSEA. The DNA of the CDR3 is TGCAGCCTAGGGGACCTCGGGGGCGAGCAGTACTTC. This gives the protein CSLGDLGGEQYF.

The chain carries TRBV25-1 and TRBJ2-5, with 11 bases fitting TRBD1. J was trimmed by 0 bases and V by 3 bases; bases with no gene match: 3. The CDR3 loop spans 16 amino acids. Germline CDR1 is MGHDK and CDR2 is SYGVNS. The CDR3 sequence: CASSDPGQGDQETQYF. The CDR3 DNA reads as TGTGCCAGCAGTGACCCGGGACAGGGGGACCAAGAGACCCAGTACTTC.

In this sample, this clonotype turned up a few times. The chain is built from TRBV7-9 and TRBJ2-7; the D is unclear. Trimming took 5 bases from V and 3 from J, leaving 14 bases between them. Germline V lookup: CDR1 SEHNR, CDR2 FQNEAQ (reference sequence). This CDR3 spans 14 amino acids. Here the CDR3 reads CASSVDQNYYEQYF. The CDR3 coding sequence is TGTGCCAGCAGCGTGGACCAGAACTACTACGAGCAGTACTTC. Drawing the rest from reference TRBV7-9 and TRBJ2-7, the complete variable domain is DTGVSQNPRHKITKRGQNVTFRCDPISEHNRLYWYRQTLGQGPEFLTYFQNEAQLEKSRLLSDRFSAERPKGSFSTLEIQRTEQGDSAMYLCASSVDQNYYEQYFGPGTRLTVT.

This clonotype was seen more than once but under ten times. V usage is TRBV6-6 and J usage is TRBJ1-5; D remains ambiguous. Looked up from germline, CDR1 is MNHNY and CDR2 is SVGAGI (reference sequence). Trimming removed 5 bases from V and 6 bases from J, with 8 bases in between. CDR3 size: 12 residues. CDR3 sequence: CASSPPSQPQHF. The CDR3 DNA reads as TGTGCCAGCAGTCCCCCCAGTCAGCCCCAGCATTTT.

DNA of the CDR3: TGCAGTGCCCGGGACAGGGGGCTGGGAGTTTGGGACGAGCAGTACTTC. Amino acid sequence: CSARDRGLGVWDEQYF. V usage is TRBV20-1 and J usage is TRBJ2-7, with 12 bases identical to TRBD1. The trim removed 6 bases at V and 5 bases at J, leaving 14 bases unmatched. Germline lookup yields CDR1 DFQATT and CDR2 SNEGSKA (reference sequence). The CDR3 contains 16 residues.

The chain links TRBV19 to TRBJ2-1, with D hard to call. CDR1 and CDR2 (germline): LNHDA, SQIVND (reference sequence). Trimming left V 4 bases short and J 10 bases short, with 14 bases between. This CDR3 has 13 residues. CDR3 residues: CASSNVAIEEQFF. The CDR3 DNA sequence: TGTGCCAGTAGTAATGTGGCAATAGAGGAGCAGTTCTTC.

This CDR3 reads CASSPWAGSTNTGELFF. DNA of the CDR3: TGTGCCAGCAGCCCGTGGGCAGGGAGTACGAACACCGGGGAGCTGTTTTTT. This chain uses TRBV7-9 with TRBJ2-2, with D perhaps assigned TRBD1 or TRBD2 (5 bases each). The ends were cut back, 5 bases at V and 0 bases at J, with 16 bases in the middle. This CDR3 has 17 residues. Germline values: CDR1 SEHNR, CDR2 FQNEAQ (reference sequence). Together with reference TRBV7-9 and TRBJ2-2, the CDR3 gives the full variable domain: DTGVSQNPRHKITKRGQNVTFRCDPISEHNRLYWYRQTLGQGPEFLTYFQNEAQLEKSRLLSDRFSAERPKGSFSTLEIQRTEQGDSAMYLCASSPWAGSTNTGELFFGEGSRLTVL.

This sequence joins TRBV7-9 and TRBJ2-7; D gene ambiguous. This CDR3 comprises 14 residues. The V and J ends lost 5 bases and 3 bases respectively, with 14 bases between them. Germline CDR1 SEHNR, CDR2 FQNEAQ (reference sequence). This CDR3 reads CASSPTWVDYEQYF. CDR3 nucleotide sequence: TGTGCCAGCAGCCCTACGTGGGTCGACTACGAGCAGTACTTC.

The V gene is TRBV14, the J gene TRBJ2-1; D is unclear. The CDR3 contains 16 residues. The germline CDR1 and CDR2 sequences are SGHDN and FVKESK. The V and J ends lost 4 bases and 3 bases respectively, with 16 bases between them. CDR3 coding DNA: TGTGCCAGCAGCCGCCTCGACCGACTGAACTACAATGAGCAGTTCTTC. Its translation: CASSRLDRLNYNEQFF.

This clonotype has only a few counts. Here the CDR3 DNA reads TGCAGTGCTAGAGATGTCCAGGGGAGGCCCTACGAGCAGTACTTC. Translated: CSARDVQGRPYEQYF. V is TRBV20-1 and J is TRBJ2-5; either TRBD1 or TRBD2 may fit D (6 bases each). Gene TRBJ2-7 matches the end of the DNA better, so the J call may be wrong. CDR1 and CDR2 from the germline V gene are DFQATT and SNEGSKA (reference sequence). This CDR3 is 15 amino acids long.

This rearrangement joins TRBV5-5 to TRBJ2-6; 8 bases map to TRBD1. Per germline, CDR1 SGHKS and CDR2 YYEKEE (reference sequence). V shed 1 base, J shed 4 bases, and the junction held 4 bases outside the gene matches. The CDR3 is made up of 16 amino acids. CDR3 protein: CASSLQGAKGANVLTF. The CDR3 coding sequence is TGTGCCAGCAGCTTGCAGGGGGCGAAAGGGGCCAACGTCCTGACTTTC.

The chain has TRBV5-1 and TRBJ2-5; D possibly uses TRBD1 or TRBD2 (7 bases each). In germline, CDR1 is SGHRS, CDR2 YFSETQ. Trimming shortened V by 0 bases and J by 2 bases, and 14 bases separated the two germline ends. The CDR3 loop spans 16 amino acids. The CDR3, as DNA: TGCGCCAGCAGCTTGGTCCCCCAGGGGGGGCAAGAGACCCAGTACTTC. Translated: CASSLVPQGGQETQYF.

The CDR3 DNA sequence: TGTGCCAGCAGCTTATGGGATAAGGAGCTATCCTACGAGCAGTACTTC. As protein: CASSLWDKELSYEQYF. The V and J genes are TRBV7-9 and TRBJ2-7; no definite D call. From germline, CDR1 is SEHNR and CDR2 FQNEAQ (reference sequence). V lost 2 bases and J 1 base, leaving 15 bases between the germline ends. This CDR3 spans 16 amino acids. The full variable domain, its missing parts supplied by reference TRBV7-9 and TRBJ2-7, is DTGVSQNPRHKITKRGQNVTFRCDPISEHNRLYWYRQTLGQGPEFLTYFQNEAQLEKSRLLSDRFSAERPKGSFSTLEIQRTEQGDSAMYLCASSLWDKELSYEQYFGPGTRLTVT.

The chain is built from TRBV4-1 and TRBJ2-7; 13 positions agree with TRBD2. J gave up 7 bases and V 10 bases, and 19 bases lay outside the gene matches. This CDR3 has 17 residues. Germline V gives CDR1 MGHRA, CDR2 YSYEKL. Written as DNA, the CDR3 is TGCGCCACCCAGCCAACAGTGGGACTAGCGGGGAACAATGAGCAGTACTTC. Protein product: CATQPTVGLAGNNEQYF.

This clonotype was detected a few times. The chain combines TRBV10-3 with TRBJ2-7; D unresolved. The CDR3 spans 13 residues. Germline CDR1 and CDR2: ENHRY and SYGVKD. V dropped 4 bases and J dropped 6 bases, with 13 bases sitting between them. The CDR3 is CAISVGWTSEQYF. The CDR3 bases are TGTGCCATCAGTGTAGGATGGACCTCCGAGCAGTACTTC.

The V and J genes are TRBV9 and TRBJ1-2; 7 bases line up with TRBD1. The CDR3 contains 18 residues. V gave up 0 bases and J gave up 6 bases; unmatched junction bases: 17. CDR1 is SGDLS and CDR2 is YYNGEE in the germline V gene. CDR3 nucleotide sequence: TGTGCCAGCAGCGTAGCCCCGGGACAGCAATACTTAAGAGATGGCTACACCTTC. Encoded protein: CASSVAPGQQYLRDGYTF.

The chain joins TRBV2 to TRBJ2-1; TRBD2 is a possible D gene (5 bases). Germline V gene sequence: CDR1 SNHLY, CDR2 FYNNEI. This CDR3 is built from 13 residues. Trimming took 7 bases from V and 4 from J, leaving 11 bases between them. The CDR3 nucleotides read TGTGCCAGCAACCGTGGGGAGTACAATGAGCAGTTCTTC. This sequence encodes CASNRGEYNEQFF.

This rearrangement joins TRBV7-2 to TRBJ1-6, with 8 nucleotides matching TRBD1. The germline V gene encodes CDR1 SGHTA and CDR2 FQGNSA. This CDR3 comprises 14 residues. Trimming removed 5 bases from V and 8 bases from J; junction bases left unmatched: 5. Here the CDR3 DNA reads TGTGCCAGCAGCAACACAGGGGGTCATTCACCCCTCCACTTT. Its protein is CASSNTGGHSPLHF.

This chain links TRBV5-1 with TRBJ2-3, with 9 bases lining up with TRBD1. Trimming removed 4 bases from V and 4 bases from J; junction bases left unmatched: 7. The germline V gene encodes CDR1 SGHRS and CDR2 YFSETQ. CDR3 length: 15 amino acids. CDR3 DNA sequence: TGCGCCAGCAGCCGGGGACAGGGCGGGTCAGATACGCAGTATTTT. This gives the protein CASSRGQGGSDTQYF. The full variable domain, with the rest looked up from reference TRBV5-1 and TRBJ2-3, is KAGVTQTPRYLIKTRGQQVTLSCSPISGHRSVSWYQQTPGQGLQFLFEYFSETQRNKGNFPGRFSGRQFSNSRSEMNVSTLELGDSALYLCASSRGQGGSDTQYFGPGTRLTVL.

This clonotype appeared many times. A read error may account for a junction end that differs from germline. This chain uses TRBV4-1 with TRBJ2-7; TRBD1 or TRBD2 may be the D gene (5 bases each). Germline CDR1 MGHRA, CDR2 YSYEKL. There are 11 residues in the CDR3. CDR3 sequence (DNA): TGTGCCAGCTCACGGGGCAATGAGCAGTACTTC. Its protein is CASSRGNEQYF.

The chain is built from TRBV12-3 or TRBV12-4 and TRBJ1-2; D not resolved. Trimming removed 8 bases at V and 6 bases at J, with 13 bases between. This CDR3 comprises 12 residues. CDR3 residues: CASVRGWDGYTF. CDR3 nucleotide sequence: TGTGCCAGCGTACGGGGATGGGATGGCTACACCTTC.

The genes are TRBV6-2 or TRBV6-3 and TRBJ2-7; TRBD1 or TRBD2 may be the D gene (5 bases each). The CDR3 is made up of 12 amino acids. V was shortened by 6 bases and J by 6 bases, with 12 bases between the two germline ends. Germline V CDR1 and CDR2: MNHEY, SVGEGT. The CDR3 loop reads CASSPGPFEQYF. The CDR3 DNA follows: TGTGCCAGCAGCCCGGGGCCATTCGAGCAGTACTTC.

The chain is built from TRBV12-3 or TRBV12-4 and TRBJ2-5; the match to TRBD1 covers 7 bases. V was clipped by 5 bases and J by 5 bases; unmatched bases: 11. The CDR3 runs to 15 residues. The CDR3 nucleotides are TGTGCCAGCAGTGGAAGGGACAGCGGCCGGGAGACCCAGTACTTC. It is translated as CASSGRDSGRETQYF.